Shown below are 5 T cell receptor beta chains from a single sample sequenced in a study of T cell repertoires in cytomegalovirus infection. The antigens for these receptors are not known. TCRdb analysed the reads with MiXCR anew, one entry per CDR3 protein. The sample includes a few hundred thousand distinct CDR3 sequences, 40% of them seen just once. The sample was cultured PBMCs, taken from culture after CMV antigen stimulation. Receptor source: a human donor in good health (CMV status not recorded). Some clones in this sample may be carry-over from other donors' samples.

The J gene is TRBJ1-1, the V gene TRBV20-1; 7 positions agree with TRBD1. There are 14 residues in the CDR3. Unmatched junction bases numbered 11, after V lost 6 bases and J lost 4 bases. Germline V CDR1 and CDR2: DFQATT, SNEGSKA (reference sequence). CDR3 loop: CSATDGRGGTEAFF. In DNA form, the CDR3 reads TGCAGTGCGACAGATGGCAGGGGGGGCACTGAAGCTTTCTTT.

The rearrangement joins TRBV11-2 to TRBJ2-2, with a possible D match to TRBD2 (6 bases). V was clipped by 3 bases and J by 6 bases, with 14 bases between them. Germline V gene lookup returns CDR1 SGHAT and CDR2 FQNNGV. The CDR3 covers 15 residues. CDR3: CASSFGRPLSGELFF. The CDR3 region has the DNA TGTGCCAGCAGCTTTGGGAGGCCGTTGTCCGGGGAGCTGTTTTTT. Full variable domain (outside the CDR3, taken from reference TRBV11-2 and TRBJ2-2): EAGVAQSPRYKIIEKRQSVAFWCNPISGHATLYWYQQILGQGPKLLIQFQNNGVVDDSQLPKDRFSAERLKGVDSTLKIQPAKLEDSAVYLCASSFGRPLSGELFFGEGSRLTVL.

This chain connects TRBV12-3 or TRBV12-4 to TRBJ1-1; D is possibly TRBD1 (6 bases). The length of the CDR3 is 13 residues. The ends were cut back, 6 bases at V and 4 bases at J, with 12 bases in the middle. CDR3 region: CASRIQGLTEAFF. CDR3 sequence (DNA): TGTGCCAGCAGGATACAGGGACTCACTGAAGCTTTCTTT.

This clonotype has more than one count but fewer than ten. The V and J genes are TRBV7-6 and TRBJ1-1; D is undetermined. V lost 7 bases, J lost 2 bases, and 17 bases lay in between. Looked up from germline, CDR1 is SGHVS and CDR2 is FNYEAQ. This CDR3 region has 15 residues. The CDR3 loop reads CASNLPPIDNTEAFF. CDR3 bases: TGTGCCAGCAACCTCCCCCCCATAGATAACACTGAAGCTTTCTTT.

This clonotype has only one observation. The chain uses TRBV18 and TRBJ2-3; possible D gene TRBD2, 6 bases. With 6 bases removed from V and 3 bases from J, the gap between germline ends came to 19 bases. CDR3 length: 16 amino acids. Germline loops: CDR1 KGHSH, CDR2 LQKENI. The CDR3 loop is CASSPGTLLVTDTQYF. In nucleotides, the CDR3 is TGTGCCAGCTCCCCCGGGACTCTCCTAGTTACAGATACGCAGTATTTT.